These T cell receptor beta chains were read from a single sample in a study of technical replicates of blood from several donors. The assay was immunoSEQ multiplex PCR, and TCRdb's table has in-frame clones only and misses some. Of tens of thousands of clones in the sample, roughly 90% were seen once. Sequenced: PBMCs. The receptors derive from a human donor in good health. Some clones in this sample may be carry-over from other donors' samples. CDR3s leave out the opening cysteine and the closing phenylalanine or tryptophan.

j_call v_call cdr3_aa
TRBJ1-4 TRBV18 ASSPDFPRGAGEKLF
TRBJ2-3 TRBV4-3 ASSQYGPGGVDTQY
TRBJ2-7 TRBV10-3 AMRTADEQY
TRBJ2-1 TRBV5-1 ASSSDREGEQF
TRBJ1-3 TRBV7-3 ASSLGQATDALY
TRBJ1-4 TRBV2 ASSEAAGGTNEKLF
TRBJ1-2 TRBV9 ASSPTILRGNGYT
TRBJ2-7 TRBV6-5 ASSYSLASGSYEQY
TRBJ1-4 TRBV7-9 ASSLGQGLTPEKLF
TRBJ1-5 TRBV5-4 ASSGQRGLSNQPQH
TRBJ2-7 TRBV5-4 ASSLVRQGAREQY
TRBJ1-1 TRBV30 ACSEGSMAEAF
TRBJ2-5 TRBV14 ASSQALSGAAETQY
TRBJ2-3 TRBV9 ASSVRTSGRERDTQY
TRBJ1-5 TRBV6-1 ASSPGLDWQPQH
TRBJ2-7 TRBV30 AWSLPGQGIYEQY
TRBJ1-1 TRBV7-2 ASSLARRNTEAF
TRBJ1-1 TRBV7-2 ASSPVGGNTEAF
TRBJ1-5 TRBV7-2 ASSLSGTGGFQPQH
TRBJ2-5 TRBV11-2 ASSLDNRESQETQY
TRBJ2-2 TRBV5-1 ASSLKKTGGNTGELF
TRBJ2-5 TRBV30 AWSGLTTLQETQY
TRBJ1-5 TRBV7-2 ASSLRDTTQH
TRBJ2-4 TRBV11-2 ASSLRVVEGGIQY
TRBJ2-1 TRBV19 ASTSASGRRLAFNEQF
TRBJ2-3 TRBV5-6 ASSQRSGGIGTDTQY